This T cell receptor beta chain derives from a study of T cell responses to AZD1222 COVID-19 vaccine. The study, taken as a whole, reports: The study identified only five to seven AZD1222 recipients as seropositive at baseline. The sample set comprised mostly white British donors with more females, and clonal diversity was possibly underestimated. Among vaccine-associated CD4 TCRs, coverage spanned spike, with dominance at 160-218 and 743-854.

The data were produced by immunoSEQ multiplex PCR, yet TCRdb's version contains in-frame clones alone and is incomplete. The sample includes about 92,000 clones, about 90% seen only once; the top ten take about 7.5%. The CDR3 extends over 13 amino acids. Germline V lookup: CDR1 SEHNR, CDR2 FQNEAQ (reference sequence). V lost 5 bases to trimming and J lost 5 bases; unmatched junction nucleotides: 2. Concerning this clone itself: Its antigen is still unknown.

The chain carries TRBV7-9 and TRBJ2-7, with 11 positions matching TRBD1. The sample here was peripheral blood, taken on day 0 of AZD1222 vaccination. The clonotype comes from an adult in good health. The CDR3 sequence is CASSGQGAHEQYF. The CDR3 bases are TGTGCCAGCAGCGGACAGGGGGCTCACGAGCAGTACTTC. Looking up the rest from reference TRBV7-9 and TRBJ2-7 gives the full variable domain: DTGVSQNPRHKITKRGQNVTFRCDPISEHNRLYWYRQTLGQGPEFLTYFQNEAQLEKSRLLSDRFSAERPKGSFSTLEIQRTEQGDSAMYLCASSGQGAHEQYFGPGTRLTVT.